This entry is about one T cell receptor (beta chain). Its antigen is currently unknown. Both 60 Vbeta primers and 13 Jbeta primers went into the PCR. Assay: immunoSEQ multiplex PCR; the TCRdb copy retains only in-frame clones and omits some. The data contain 150,000 to 200,000 clones, 78% of them singletons. This sample is part of a study of cytomegalovirus exposure and HLA in healthy donors. General study findings and limits: Researchers counted around 160 TCR beta chains as cytomegalovirus-associated. Reportedly, TCR beta sequences accurately predicted HLA-A and HLA-B alleles in most subjects. CMV serostatus was the only immune exposure information that was available. Diagnosis of cytomegalovirus status made by the classifier reportedly showed high specificity and sensitivity.

V dropped 3 bases and J dropped 7 bases, with 15 bases sitting between them. This CDR3 spans 15 amino acids. From germline, CDR1 is MGHDK and CDR2 SYGVNS. Sequencing input: PBMCs. This chain uses TRBV25-1 with TRBJ1-4; a possible D gene is TRBD1 (6 bases). The receptor was derived from a woman between 45 and 60 years old in good health and CMV-seropositive. DNA of the CDR3: TGTGCCAGCAGTGATGCTAGGGGGATCGGTGAAAAACTGTTTTTT. Protein product: CASSDARGIGEKLFF.